This is a list of T cell receptor beta chains from one sample in a study of CD8+ T cells in alopecia areata. Repertoires were generated with immunoSEQ multiplex PCR, while TCRdb's copy carries only in-frame clones and drops some. The sample yields some 190,000 clones, about three fifths seen once. Sequenced here: CD4+ T cells sorted from blood, sampled at week 24, from a patient treated with tofacitinib. The receptors derive from a human donor with alopecia areata. CDR3s include the opening cysteine and the closing phenylalanine or tryptophan. D genes are given only for firm matches. Clone size is not always given. Where it is, it says once, few, many or a class for expanded clones.

cdr3_nt cdr3_aa j_call d_call v_call clone_size
TGCAGCGTAGAAATAGGACAGGGCAGGAATGAGCAGTTCTTC CSVEIGQGRNEQFF TRBJ2-1 TRBD1 TRBV29-1 NA
TGTGCCAGCAGTGAAAGAGGGTTCAATCAGCCCCAGCATTTT CASSERGFNQPQHF TRBJ1-5 NA TRBV2 NA
TGTGCCAGCAGCCCCCATCGCGGTAGCGGGGACCCCGGGCAGTTCTTC CASSPHRGSGDPGQFF TRBJ2-1 TRBD2 TRBV7-6 NA
TGTGCCAGCAGGCGGGACAGGGGCAATTTTTATGGCTACACCTTC CASRRDRGNFYGYTF TRBJ1-2 TRBD1 TRBV6-5 NA
TGCGCCAGCAGCTTTACAGGGGACCAAGAGACCCAGTACTTC CASSFTGDQETQYF TRBJ2-5 TRBD1 TRBV5-1 once
TGTGCCAGCAGCTCCGAGTCGACCCCGGGTGGAGATACGCAGTATTTT CASSSESTPGGDTQYF TRBJ2-3 NA TRBV5-4 NA
TGCGCCAGCAGCCAAAGTGGGATTAACACTGAAGCTTTCTTT CASSQSGINTEAFF TRBJ1-1 NA TRBV4-3 NA
TGTGCCAGCAGCCCCACGTGGAGCACAGATACGCAGTATTTT CASSPTWSTDTQYF TRBJ2-3 NA TRBV9 NA
TGTGCCAGCAGTTACTATGGGACAGCCAACAATGAGCAGTTCTTC CASSYYGTANNEQFF TRBJ2-1 TRBD1 TRBV6-5 NA
TGCAGCGTTCTTTCCGGGCAAAACATTCAGTACTTC CSVLSGQNIQYF TRBJ2-4 NA TRBV29-1 NA
TGTGCCAGCAGTGAAGAGGGAGGGCCAGGGACCCAGTACTTC CASSEEGGPGTQYF TRBJ2-5 TRBD2 TRBV2 NA
TGTGCCAGCAGTGAATGGCAGTGGAACACTGAAGCTTTCTTT CASSEWQWNTEAFF TRBJ1-1 NA TRBV25-1 NA
TGTGCCAGCAGCTTGGTCCAGGGTTCAGATACGCAGTATTTT CASSLVQGSDTQYF TRBJ2-3 NA TRBV5-6 NA
TGCAGCGTTGCGGACCCGAGCTACGAGCAGTACTTC CSVADPSYEQYF TRBJ2-7 NA TRBV29-1 few
TGCAGCGTTGAACTGGGCCTGGTGCGGTACTTC CSVELGLVRYF TRBJ2-7 NA TRBV29-1 NA
TGTGCCAGCAGACCCCAGGTAGAGCAGTACTTC CASRPQVEQYF TRBJ2-7 NA TRBV2 NA
TGTGCCAGCAGTGATTTGTCAGTCGGCTATGGCTACACCTTC CASSDLSVGYGYTF TRBJ1-2 NA TRBV25-1 once
TGTGCCAGCAGCTTATTAGGAAGGAGGGGAAGCACAGATACGCAGTATTTT CASSLLGRRGSTDTQYF TRBJ2-3 NA TRBV7-3 NA
TGTGCCACCAGCAGACTTCGGCCCCAGGGGGTCGAATTCTACGAGCAGTACTTC CATSRLRPQGVEFYEQYF TRBJ2-7 TRBD1 TRBV15 NA
TGCGCCAGCAGCCAAGGACCAGGGGCCGGGGAGCTGTTTTTT CASSQGPGAGELFF TRBJ2-2 NA TRBV4-3 NA
TGTGCCAGCAGCTTCGGTTTTGCGGGGGGTTTCACCGGGGAGCTGTTTTTT CASSFGFAGGFTGELFF TRBJ2-2 TRBD2 TRBV11-2 NA
TGTGCCTGGGGCGGGGCGGACTCAGAGACCCAGTACTTC CAWGGADSETQYF TRBJ2-5 NA TRBV30 few
TGTGCCACCAGCATCGGGGTGGATACGCAGTATTTT CATSIGVDTQYF TRBJ2-3 NA TRBV15 once
TGTGCCAGCAGCCGAACAAGGATGAACACTGAAGCTTTCTTT CASSRTRMNTEAFF TRBJ1-1 NA TRBV5-6 NA
TGTGCCAGCAGCCCGGGACAGGGCGGCAATCAGCCCCAGCATTTT CASSPGQGGNQPQHF TRBJ1-5 TRBD1 TRBV11-1 NA
TGCGCCAGCAGGTATCGTCCGGCCGACCTTCTCAGGCAAGAGACCCAGTACTTC CASRYRPADLLRQETQYF TRBJ2-5 NA TRBV5-1 NA
TGTGCCTGGACCAGACAGGGGACCTACGAGCAGTACTTC CAWTRQGTYEQYF TRBJ2-7 TRBD1 TRBV30 NA
TGCGCCAGCAGCCAAGATGGGTGGAGGGCCACTGAAGCTTTCTTT CASSQDGWRATEAFF TRBJ1-1 NA TRBV4-3 NA
TGTGCCAGCAGTTACTCGACCTCCCCGAACACCGGGGAGCTGTTTTTT CASSYSTSPNTGELFF TRBJ2-2 NA TRBV6-5 NA
TGTGCCTGGAGGAACGGGGATACAGTTAATGAAAAACTGTTTTTT CAWRNGDTVNEKLFF TRBJ1-4 NA TRBV30 many
TGTGCCAGCAACGGAGACAGTTACTATGGCTACACCTTC CASNGDSYYGYTF TRBJ1-2 NA TRBV2 NA
TGTGCCACCAGCGAAGCCTCTTACAATGAGCAGTTCTTC CATSEASYNEQFF TRBJ2-1 NA TRBV15 few
TGTGCCAGCAGCCCCGGACAGGGGTCTATTGCGGGCTACACCTTC CASSPGQGSIAGYTF TRBJ1-2 TRBD1 TRBV6-5 once
TGTGCCAGCAGCGTTGACAGGGTTCTGGGTGAGCAGTACTTC CASSVDRVLGEQYF TRBJ2-7 TRBD1 TRBV7-8 NA
TGTGCCAGCAGTGGGTTGGACGGGACCCACCAAGAGACCCAGTACTTC CASSGLDGTHQETQYF TRBJ2-5 NA TRBV2 NA